The rows below give T cell receptor beta chains drawn from one sample of a study of blood T cell repertoires in COVID-19. The protocol was immunoSEQ multiplex PCR, while the TCRdb copy is restricted to in-frame clones and leaves out a portion. The sample consists of approximately 480,000 clones, roughly 90% of them appearing once. Sequencing input: PBMCs or T cells enriched from blood (not recorded which). All receptors derive from a woman younger than 30 who had recovered from COVID-19. CDR3s include the opening cysteine and the closing phenylalanine or tryptophan. D genes are given only for firm matches. Not every row has a clone size; where given, it reads once, few, many or a size class.

length | J | D | size | V | CDR3 | DNA
14 | TRBJ1-5 | TRBD1 | NA | TRBV4-1 | CASSQADREEPQHF | TGCGCCAGCAGCCAAGCCGACAGGGAAGAGCCCCAGCATTTT
16 | TRBJ1-2 | NA | NA | TRBV7-6 | CASSLLTGIVNYGYTF | TGTGCCAGCAGCTTACTCACGGGTATAGTTAACTATGGCTACACCTTC
14 | TRBJ1-2 | NA | NA | TRBV6-2/TRBV6-3 | CASSYPSTGGGYTF | TGTGCCAGCAGTTACCCGTCGACGGGGGGTGGCTACACCTTC
13 | TRBJ1-2 | NA | NA | TRBV7-2 | CASSFTGIPGYTF | TGTGCCAGCAGTTTCACGGGAATCCCCGGCTACACCTTC
16 | TRBJ2-3 | NA | once | TRBV6-1 | CASSQGAGFYTDTQYF | TGTGCCAGCAGTCAAGGGGCGGGGTTCTACACAGATACGCAGTATTTT
15 | TRBJ1-6 | TRBD1 | NA | TRBV30 | CAWESRQGTDSPLHF | TGTGCCTGGGAAAGTCGACAGGGGACGGATTCACCCCTCCACTTT
13 | TRBJ1-2 | NA | NA | TRBV2 | CASSEYLSEGYTF | TGTGCCAGCAGTGAGTACCTATCGGAGGGCTACACCTTC
13 | TRBJ2-5 | NA | once | TRBV18 | CASSPRALETQYF | TGTGCCAGCTCACCAAGAGCTTTAGAGACCCAGTACTTC
12 | TRBJ1-2 | NA | NA | TRBV12-3/TRBV12-4 | CASSPPGGGYTF | TGTGCCAGCAGCCCCCCCGGGGGTGGCTACACCTTC
13 | TRBJ1-2 | NA | NA | TRBV18 | CASSPGRGYGYTF | TGTGCCAGCTCACCAGGCCGGGGGTATGGCTACACCTTC
16 | TRBJ1-2 | TRBD1 | NA | TRBV2 | CASSEGMGQGAYGYTF | TGTGCCAGCAGTGAAGGAATGGGACAGGGGGCCTATGGCTACACCTTC
14 | TRBJ2-1 | NA | NA | TRBV29-1 | CSVRSSGADNEQFF | TGCAGCGTGCGCTCCAGCGGCGCCGACAATGAGCAGTTCTTC
15 | TRBJ2-2 | TRBD2 | NA | TRBV5-1 | CASGSSGGSTGELFF | TGCGCCAGCGGATCTAGCGGGGGCTCCACCGGGGAGCTGTTTTTT
15 | TRBJ2-5 | TRBD2 | NA | TRBV9 | CASSVTGTTQETQYF | TGTGCCAGCAGCGTAACCGGGACTACCCAAGAGACCCAGTACTTC
15 | TRBJ1-1 | NA | once | TRBV5-1 | CASSLNARVNTEAFF | TGCGCCAGCAGCCTTAACGCCCGGGTGAACACTGAAGCTTTCTTT
11 | TRBJ1-1 | TRBD1 | NA | TRBV27 | CASIGQGEAFF | TGTGCCAGCATCGGACAGGGAGAAGCTTTCTTT
15 | TRBJ1-5 | NA | NA | TRBV19 | CASSFRDMRNQPQHF | TGTGCCAGTAGTTTCCGGGACATGAGGAATCAGCCCCAGCATTTT
13 | TRBJ1-5 | NA | NA | TRBV6-5 | CASSYDGEQPQHF | TGTGCCAGCAGTTACGACGGGGAACAGCCCCAGCATTTT
14 | TRBJ1-5 | NA | once | TRBV28 | CASSPLFSNQPQHF | TGTGCCAGCAGTCCACTGTTTAGCAATCAGCCCCAGCATTTT
15 | TRBJ1-1 | NA | once | TRBV5-4 | CASSLENGGTTEAFF | TGTGCCAGCAGCCTCGAAAACGGGGGGACCACTGAAGCTTTCTTT
12 | TRBJ1-3 | NA | few | TRBV5-4 | CASSLQGNTIYF | TGTGCCAGCAGCTTACAGGGAAACACCATATATTTT
16 | TRBJ2-7 | NA | NA | TRBV7-8 | CASSLVDPDRYYEQYF | TGTGCCAGCAGCTTAGTGGACCCCGACAGGTACTACGAGCAGTACTTC
13 | TRBJ1-5 | NA | NA | TRBV2 | CASSSQGGQPQHF | TGTGCCAGCAGTTCCCAGGGAGGGCAGCCCCAGCATTTT
13 | TRBJ2-3 | NA | NA | TRBV12-3/TRBV12-4 | CASSFRVEGTQYF | TGTGCCAGCAGTTTTAGGGTGGAGGGTACGCAGTATTTT
14 | TRBJ1-6 | NA | NA | TRBV4-2 | CASSQESTSSPLHF | TGTGCCAGCAGCCAAGAATCTACGTCGTCACCCCTCCACTTT
16 | TRBJ2-2 | TRBD2 | NA | TRBV2 | CASSVERGENTGELFF | TGTGCCAGCAGTGTTGAGCGGGGGGAGAACACCGGGGAGCTGTTTTTT
13 | TRBJ1-2 | NA | NA | TRBV5-8 | CASSLERIYGYTF | TGTGCCAGCAGCTTGGAGAGGATCTATGGCTACACCTTC
15 | TRBJ2-7 | NA | NA | TRBV4-1 | CASSQRITVPYEQYF | TGCGCCAGCAGCCAACGTATCACGGTTCCCTACGAGCAGTACTTC
12 | TRBJ1-1 | NA | NA | TRBV30 | CAWSPRGWEAFF | TGTGCCTGGAGTCCCCGGGGGTGGGAAGCTTTCTTT
14 | TRBJ2-7 | NA | NA | TRBV7-2 | CASSRLTGPYEQYF | TGTGCCAGCAGCCGGTTGACAGGTCCCTACGAGCAGTACTTC
16 | TRBJ1-2 | NA | NA | TRBV23-1 | CASSQSARLSIYGYTF | TGCGCCAGCAGTCAATCTGCCAGGTTAAGCATCTATGGCTACACCTTC
14 | TRBJ2-7 | NA | NA | TRBV5-4 | CASSLDAGTYEQYF | TGTGCCAGCAGCTTGGATGCAGGGACCTACGAGCAGTACTTC
13 | TRBJ1-2 | NA | NA | TRBV6-5 | CASSYLGDYGYTF | TGTGCCAGCAGTTACCTAGGGGACTATGGCTACACCTTC
13 | TRBJ2-3 | NA | NA | TRBV27 | CASSPGVTDTQYF | TGTGCCAGCAGCCCGGGGGTCACAGATACGCAGTATTTT
16 | TRBJ1-6 | NA | NA | TRBV2 | CASSEGEVRGGSPLHF | TGTGCCAGCAGTGAAGGGGAGGTTAGAGGTGGGTCACCCCTCCACTTT